These T cell receptor beta chains were read from a single sample in a study of blood T cell repertoires in COVID-19. Repertoires were generated with immunoSEQ multiplex PCR, while TCRdb's copy carries only in-frame clones and drops some. Of 300,000 or so clones in the sample, roughly 82% are singletons; the top ten hold around 1.5%. The source material was peripheral blood. The source is a woman aged 45-60 years with acute or convalescent COVID-19. Both conserved end residues are part of each CDR3. Fields, in order: D gene, clone size, V gene, J gene, CDR3 protein, CDR3 DNA. The D gene is left open where the match is weak. Clone sizes are given selectively: once, few, many, or a class where the clone is expanded.

TRBD2	once	TRBV5-1	TRBJ2-7	CASRYTSEGSYEQYF	TGCGCCAGCAGATATACTAGCGAAGGCTCCTACGAGCAGTACTTC
TRBD2	-	TRBV7-7	TRBJ2-1	CASSTGLAGVIEQFF	TGTGCTAGCAGCACCGGACTAGCGGGAGTTATTGAGCAGTTCTTC
-	-	TRBV7-3	TRBJ2-2	CASSPASGTGELFF	TGTGCCAGCAGCCCGGCCTCAGGAACCGGGGAGCTGTTTTTT
TRBD2	once	TRBV19	TRBJ2-7	CASSIGTSGRGEQYF	TGTGCCAGTAGTATAGGGACTAGCGGGAGGGGCGAGCAGTACTTC
TRBD1	-	TRBV30	TRBJ1-5	CAWSVQGARQPQHF	TGTGCCTGGAGTGTACAGGGGGCGCGGCAGCCCCAGCATTTT
-	-	TRBV18	TRBJ2-2	CASSPRQDSTGELFF	TGTGCCAGCTCACCAAGACAGGACAGCACCGGGGAGCTGTTTTTT
TRBD2	-	TRBV3-1/TRBV3-2	TRBJ2-7	CASSQEVLAGASYEQYF	TGTGCCAGCAGCCAAGAGGTGTTAGCGGGAGCCTCCTACGAGCAGTACTTC
TRBD1	-	TRBV19	TRBJ1-2	CASRAQGDYGYTF	TGTGCCAGTCGAGCCCAGGGGGATTATGGCTACACCTTC
TRBD2	-	TRBV5-1	TRBJ2-1	CASSGQWGRREGYEQFF	TGCGCCAGCAGTGGGCAATGGGGTAGGCGGGAGGGCTATGAGCAGTTCTTC
-	-	TRBV27	TRBJ1-4	CASSDGNEKLFF	TGTGCCAGCAGTGATGGCAATGAAAAACTGTTTTTT
TRBD2	-	TRBV13	TRBJ2-3	CASSPRLAGGSTDTQYF	TGTGCCAGCAGCCCCCGACTAGCGGGAGGGTCCACAGATACGCAGTATTTT
-	-	TRBV7-9	TRBJ1-2	CASSLELGADGYTF	TGTGCCAGCAGCTTAGAGTTAGGGGCAGATGGCTACACCTTC
-	-	TRBV30	TRBJ2-7	CAWRTPSTYEQYF	TGTGCCTGGAGAACGCCAAGCACCTACGAGCAGTACTTC
TRBD2	-	TRBV28	TRBJ2-6	CASSLSRLAGASRSGANVLTF	TGTGCCAGCAGTTTATCTCGGCTAGCGGGAGCCTCACGCTCTGGGGCCAACGTCCTGACTTTC
-	-	TRBV9	TRBJ2-1	CASSVDPPGHISSYNEQFF	TGTGCCAGCAGCGTAGATCCCCCGGGACATATAAGCTCCTACAATGAGCAGTTCTTC
TRBD2	-	TRBV27	TRBJ2-7	CASSSRTRGAYEQYF	TGTGCCAGCAGTTCACGGACCCGGGGGGCCTACGAGCAGTACTTC
TRBD1	-	TRBV5-5	TRBJ2-3	CASSLAGQGAADTQYF	TGTGCCAGCAGCTTGGCGGGACAGGGGGCGGCAGATACGCAGTATTTT
-	once	TRBV27	TRBJ2-1	CASSFLGFSHEQFF	TGTGCCAGCAGTTTCCTCGGGTTCTCCCATGAGCAGTTCTTC